The 10 T cell receptor beta chains presented below share a single source sample, sequenced in a study of radiation and T cells in renal cell carcinoma. The time point: blood 4 weeks post-SBRT, at nephrectomy. Sample treatment: 15 Gy SBRT to primary tumor, nephrectomy 4 weeks later. Only in-frame clones appear in the TCRdb table, and some are missing; sequencing was by immunoSEQ multiplex PCR. The table lists under 200,000 clones, roughly 90% of them singletons. This material consisted of blood, taken from a patient whose treatment included radiotherapy and nephrectomy. The receptors stem from a woman aged 45-65 years with renal cell carcinoma.

As concerns this clone: Distinct nucleotide sequences in the sample also encode this CDR3. The CDR3 DNA reads TGTGCCAGCAGCTTAGCAGGGGGCCCCAATCAGCCCCAGCATTTT. As protein: CASSLAGGPNQPQHF. This chain connects TRBV7-2 to TRBJ1-5, with 7 bases that match TRBD1. The CDR3 is 15 residues long. Germline lookup yields CDR1 SGHTA and CDR2 FQGNSA. V shed 0 bases, J shed 3 bases, and the junction held 2 bases outside the gene matches. The full variable domain, its missing parts supplied by reference TRBV7-2 and TRBJ1-5, is GAGVSQSPSNKVTEKGKDVELRCDPISGHTALYWYRQSLGQGLEFLIYFQGNSAPDKSGLPSDRFSAERTGGSVSTLTIQRTQQEDSAVYLCASSLAGGPNQPQHFGDGTRLSIL.

The J gene is TRBJ2-5, the V gene TRBV5-6; TRBD1 agrees at 10 bases. V trimming: 0 bases; J trimming: 5 bases; junction bases outside the gene matches: 10. CDR1 and CDR2 (germline): SGHDT, YYEEEE. This CDR3 is 17 amino acids long. The CDR3 reads CASSLVYSDRGEETQYF. CDR3 nucleotides: TGTGCCAGCAGCTTGGTTTACTCGGACAGGGGGGAGGAGACCCAGTACTTC.

This clone was detected a few times. The chain combines TRBV7-3 with TRBJ2-7; 7 bases agree with TRBD2. V lost 5 bases to trimming and J lost 0 bases; unmatched junction nucleotides: 7. CDR1 is SGHTA and CDR2 is FQGTGA in the germline V gene. This CDR3 has 15 residues. The CDR3 DNA reads TGTGCCAGCAGCCGCGGGGCGGGGGACTCCTACGAGCAGTACTTC. Translating gives CASSRGAGDSYEQYF.

J is TRBJ1-1 and V is TRBV5-8, with D hard to call. Germline CDR1 is SGHTS and CDR2 is YDEGEE. This CDR3 has 13 amino acids. Deletions cut 0 bases from V and 1 base from J, with 4 bases between. CDR3 nucleotide sequence: TGTGCCAGCAGCTTGGCCTCGAACACTGAAGCTTTCTTT. Translated, it gives CASSLASNTEAFF.

The chain employs TRBV5-8 and TRBJ2-2, with D possibly being TRBD2 (5 bases). This CDR3 region has 14 residues. V lost 5 bases and J lost 6, with 14 bases in between. Germline CDR1 reads SGHTS; CDR2 reads YDEGEE. The CDR3 protein is CASSGLTRAGELFF. The CDR3 DNA is TGTGCCAGCAGTGGATTGACGAGGGCCGGGGAGCTGTTTTTT.

V usage is TRBV7-9 and J usage is TRBJ1-2, with unresolved D. V was shortened by 5 bases and J by 7 bases, with 11 bases between the two germline ends. The CDR3 has 12 residues. Germline values: CDR1 SEHNR, CDR2 FQNEAQ (reference sequence). In DNA form, the CDR3 reads TGTGCCAGCAGCCCCAACGTCCTTGGCTACACCTTC. It yields the protein CASSPNVLGYTF.

This chain uses TRBV7-9 with TRBJ1-2; D gene uncertain. The CDR3 is 14 residues long. The germline V gene encodes CDR1 SEHNR and CDR2 FQNEAQ (reference sequence). V dropped 1 base and J dropped 7 bases, with 13 bases sitting between them. CDR3 coding DNA: TGTGCCAGCAGCTTAGATCTCCTCCGGGGTGGCTACACCTTC. The encoded protein is CASSLDLLRGGYTF.

The rearrangement links TRBV19 to TRBJ1-5; TRBD1 matches at 7 bases. CDR3 length equals 14 residues. Trimming removed 7 bases from V and 8 bases from J; junction bases left unmatched: 11. Germline CDR1 LNHDA, CDR2 SQIVND (reference sequence). The CDR3 DNA follows: TGTGCCAGTACCGATACAGGGGTGTTGGAGCCCCAGCATTTT. It is translated as CASTDTGVLEPQHF.

The chain uses TRBV18 and TRBJ1-1; D may be TRBD1 (6 bases). Germline loops: CDR1 KGHSH, CDR2 LQKENI. This CDR3 is 13 amino acids long. Trimming shortened V by 8 bases and J by 4 bases, and 14 bases separated the two germline ends. The CDR3 sequence: CASEGGGSTEAFF. The DNA of the CDR3 is TGTGCCAGCGAGGGGGGCGGAAGCACTGAAGCTTTCTTT. The whole variable domain, remainder taken from reference TRBV18 and TRBJ1-1, is NAGVMQNPRHLVRRRGQEARLRCSPMKGHSHVYWYRQLPEEGLKFMVYLQKENIIDESGMPKERFSAEFPKEGPSILRIQQVVRGDSAAYFCASEGGGSTEAFFGQGTRLTVV.

The V gene is TRBV6-1, the J gene TRBJ2-6; either TRBD1 or TRBD2 may fit D (5 bases each). The CDR3 is 16 residues long. Deletions cut 3 bases from V and 1 base from J, with 10 bases between. Germline CDR1 is MNHNS and CDR2 is SASEGT. The CDR3 nucleotides are TGTGCCAGCAGTGAGGGGACGGGATCTGGGGCCAACGTCCTGACTTTC. It translates to CASSEGTGSGANVLTF.